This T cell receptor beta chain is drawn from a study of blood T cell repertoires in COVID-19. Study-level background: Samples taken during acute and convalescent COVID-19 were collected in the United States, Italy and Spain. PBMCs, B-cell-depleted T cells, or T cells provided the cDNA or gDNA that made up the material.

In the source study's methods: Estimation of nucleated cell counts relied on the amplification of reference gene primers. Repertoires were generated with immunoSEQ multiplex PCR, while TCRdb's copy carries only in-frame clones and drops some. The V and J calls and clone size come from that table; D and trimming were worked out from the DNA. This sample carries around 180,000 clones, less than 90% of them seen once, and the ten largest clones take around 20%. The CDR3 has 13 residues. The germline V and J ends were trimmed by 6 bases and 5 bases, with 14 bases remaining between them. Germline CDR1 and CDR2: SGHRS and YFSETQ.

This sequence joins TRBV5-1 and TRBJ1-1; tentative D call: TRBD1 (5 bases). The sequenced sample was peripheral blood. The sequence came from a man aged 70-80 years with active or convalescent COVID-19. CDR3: CASTPEGHTEAFF. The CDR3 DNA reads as TGCGCCAGCACCCCGGAGGGGCATACTGAAGCTTTCTTT.